Included here is one TCR beta chain sequence, with context. What it binds is not known. Peripheral blood genomic DNA, not sorted cells or RNA, was the template. This sample is drawn from a study of T cell repertoires in aging, cancer and after chemotherapy. Study at large: Paired samples before and after chemotherapy came from glioblastoma patients receiving temozolomide-based therapy. The whole study produced a dataset of several million TCR reads. Findings and limits, study-wide: Rebound thymic output was suggested by rising median generation probability during chemotherapy in each cancer cohort.

Rearranged V-D-J TRB sequences were amplified with a mixed TRB-A/B primer pool. MiXCR, applied by TCRdb to the multiplex PCR reads, yields one record per CDR3 protein. The sample yields 1,500 to 2,000 distinct CDR3 sequences, around 24% seen once. Trimming left V 7 bases short and J 5 bases short, with 14 bases between. The length of the CDR3 is 14 residues. Germline CDR1 is SEHNR and CDR2 is FQNEAQ (reference sequence). The sequenced material came from blood. The J gene is TRBJ2-2, the V gene TRBV7-9; D is unresolved. This sequence originates from a human donor with a solid tumor. CDR3 residues: CASIRPGWTGELFF. CDR3 DNA: TGTGCCAGCATCAGACCGGGCTGGACCGGGGAGCTGTTTTTT.